The source of this T cell receptor (beta chain) is a study of brain metastases from non-small cell lung cancer (dated by TCRdb to about 2019). Background on the whole study: The study profiled the immune microenvironment of paired resected primary tumors and brain metastases taken from patients with non-small-cell lung cancer.

The cohort was made up of 35 to 40 patients with surgically resected non-small-cell lung cancer, each of whom had both a primary tumor specimen and a brain metastasis specimen. The library was made by the immunoSEQ multiplex PCR assay. Alongside a 770-gene immune expression panel, the team sequenced the T-cell receptor beta chain repertoire. TCRdb stores this immuneACCESS table with in-frame sequences only. Part of the clones is absent; in the studies checked, under half of the shortfall reflects unresolved V genes, and no reason is known for the rest. The table for this sample lists 1,200 or so clones; approximately 85% of them were counted only once. The ten biggest clones cover roughly 17% of the sample. CDR1 and CDR2 are read off the germline V gene as MNHEY and SVGEGT. From cysteine to phenylalanine, the CDR3 is 14 amino acids long. The kept DNA is CDR3 alone, 42 bases in frame from the first base. Ends trimmed: V by 2 bases, J by 3 bases; bases unmatched to a gene: 2.

This clone was observed a few times. No cognate antigen has been identified for it. No per-base quality is available; no much larger clone lies one base away. This TCR came from a donor at least 40 years old with non-small cell lung cancer. Sequenced: tumor-adjacent normal tissue. Here the chain combines TRBV6-2 or TRBV6-3 and TRBJ1-2; 8 bases in between match TRBD1. At the DNA level, the sequence is TGTGCCAGCAGTTACGACAGGGGTGACTATGGCTACACCTTC. Its protein reads: CASSYDRGDYGYTF.